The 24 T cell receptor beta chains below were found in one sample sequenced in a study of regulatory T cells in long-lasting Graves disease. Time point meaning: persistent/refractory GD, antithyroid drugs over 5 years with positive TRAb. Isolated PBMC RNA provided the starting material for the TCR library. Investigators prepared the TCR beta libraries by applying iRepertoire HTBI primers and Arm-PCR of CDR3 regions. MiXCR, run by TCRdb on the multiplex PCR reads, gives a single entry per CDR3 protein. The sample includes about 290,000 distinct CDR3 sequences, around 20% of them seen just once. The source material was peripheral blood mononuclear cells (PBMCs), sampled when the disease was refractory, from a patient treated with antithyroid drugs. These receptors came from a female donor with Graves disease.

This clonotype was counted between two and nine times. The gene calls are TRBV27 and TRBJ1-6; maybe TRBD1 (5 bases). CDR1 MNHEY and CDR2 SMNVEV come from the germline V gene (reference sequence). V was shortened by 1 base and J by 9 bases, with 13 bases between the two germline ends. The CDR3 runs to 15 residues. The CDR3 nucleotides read TGTGCCAGCAGTTTATTGTCCAGGGAGGGTTCACCCCTCCACTTT. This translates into CASSLLSREGSPLHF.

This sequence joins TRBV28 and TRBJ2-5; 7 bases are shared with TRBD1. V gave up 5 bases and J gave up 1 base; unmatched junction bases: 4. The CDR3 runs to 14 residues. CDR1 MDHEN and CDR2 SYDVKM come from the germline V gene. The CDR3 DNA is TGTGCCAGCAGTCGCCAGGGGGTCCAAGAGACCCAGTACTTC. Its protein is CASSRQGVQETQYF.

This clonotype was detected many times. The CDR3 bases are TGTGCCAGCAGCCCGGGACAGGCAGACACAGATACGCAGTATTTT. It encodes CASSPGQADTDTQYF. The chain carries TRBV7-2 and TRBJ2-3, with TRBD1 identical over 8 bases. The CDR3 has 15 residues. Germline lookup yields CDR1 SGHTA and CDR2 FQGNSA. V dropped 5 bases and J dropped 2; count of bases not matched to a gene: 6.

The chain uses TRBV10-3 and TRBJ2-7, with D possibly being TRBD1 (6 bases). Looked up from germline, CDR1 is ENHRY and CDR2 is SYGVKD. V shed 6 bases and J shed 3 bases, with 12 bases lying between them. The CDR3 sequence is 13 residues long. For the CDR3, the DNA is TGTGCCATCAGCCCCGGGGACAACTACGAGCAGTACTTC. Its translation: CAISPGDNYEQYF.

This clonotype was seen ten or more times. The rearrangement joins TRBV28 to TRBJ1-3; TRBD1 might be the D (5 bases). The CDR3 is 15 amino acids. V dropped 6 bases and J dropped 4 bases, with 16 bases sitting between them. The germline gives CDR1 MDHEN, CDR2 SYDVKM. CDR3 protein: CASRTIGGFGNTIYF. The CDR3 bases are TGTGCCAGCAGGACGATTGGGGGTTTCGGAAACACCATATATTTT.

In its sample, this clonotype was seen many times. The CDR3 reads CASSGTSGLAGTPYEQYF. CDR3 bases: TGTGCCAGCAGTGGAACGTCGGGACTAGCGGGAACACCCTACGAGCAGTACTTC. The V gene is TRBV2, the J gene TRBJ2-7; 13 nucleotides align to TRBD2. CDR3 length: 18 amino acids. The ends lost 4 bases at V and 2 bases at J; junction bases unmatched: 11. CDR1 SNHLY and CDR2 FYNNEI come from the germline V gene.

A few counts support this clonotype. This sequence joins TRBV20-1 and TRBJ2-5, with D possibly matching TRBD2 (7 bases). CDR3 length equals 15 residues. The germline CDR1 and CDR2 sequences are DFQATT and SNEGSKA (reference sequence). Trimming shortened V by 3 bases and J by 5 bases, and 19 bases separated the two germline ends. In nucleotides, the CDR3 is TGCAGTGCTAGGGGAGGGGGGGCTTTGTGGGAGACCCAGTACTTC. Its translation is CSARGGGALWETQYF.

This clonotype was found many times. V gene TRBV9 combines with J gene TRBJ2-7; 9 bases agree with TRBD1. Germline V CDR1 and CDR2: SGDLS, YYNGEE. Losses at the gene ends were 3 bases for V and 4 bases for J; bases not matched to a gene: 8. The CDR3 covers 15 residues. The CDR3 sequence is CASSAAGTGLYEQYF. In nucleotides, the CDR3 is TGTGCCAGCAGCGCGGCCGGGACAGGGCTATACGAGCAGTACTTC.

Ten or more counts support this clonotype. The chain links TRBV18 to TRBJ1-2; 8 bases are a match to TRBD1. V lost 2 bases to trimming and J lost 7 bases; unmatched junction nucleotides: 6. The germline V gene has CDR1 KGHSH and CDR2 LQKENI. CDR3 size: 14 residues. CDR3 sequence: CASSPRQGAIGYTF. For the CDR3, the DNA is TGTGCCAGCTCACCAAGGCAGGGGGCAATTGGCTACACCTTC.

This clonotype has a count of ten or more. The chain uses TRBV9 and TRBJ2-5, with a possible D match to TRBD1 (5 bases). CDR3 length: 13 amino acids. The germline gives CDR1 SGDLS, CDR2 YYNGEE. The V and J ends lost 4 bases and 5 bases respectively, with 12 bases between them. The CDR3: CASSFTGRETQYF. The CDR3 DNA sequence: TGTGCCAGCAGCTTCACAGGACGGGAGACCCAGTACTTC.

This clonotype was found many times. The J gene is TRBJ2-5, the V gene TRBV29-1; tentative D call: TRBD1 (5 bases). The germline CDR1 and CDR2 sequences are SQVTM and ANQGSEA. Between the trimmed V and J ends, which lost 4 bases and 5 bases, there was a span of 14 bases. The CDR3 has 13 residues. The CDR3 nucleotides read TGCAGCGTTGCGGCAGGGTCGGTGGAGACCCAGTACTTC. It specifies CSVAAGSVETQYF.

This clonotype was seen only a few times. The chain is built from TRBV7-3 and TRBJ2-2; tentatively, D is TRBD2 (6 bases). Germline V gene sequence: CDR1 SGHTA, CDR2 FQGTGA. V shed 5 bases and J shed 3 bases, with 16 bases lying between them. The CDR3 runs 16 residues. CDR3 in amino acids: CASSLTGTSDTGELFF. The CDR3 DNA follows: TGTGCCAGCAGCCTTACCGGGACTTCAGACACCGGGGAGCTGTTTTTT. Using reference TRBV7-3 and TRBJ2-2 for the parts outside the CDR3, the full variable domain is GAGVSQTPSNKVTEKGKYVELRCDPISGHTALYWYRQSLGQGPEFLIYFQGTGAADDSGLPNDRFFAVRPEGSVSTLKIQRTERGDSAVYLCASSLTGTSDTGELFFGEGSRLTVL.

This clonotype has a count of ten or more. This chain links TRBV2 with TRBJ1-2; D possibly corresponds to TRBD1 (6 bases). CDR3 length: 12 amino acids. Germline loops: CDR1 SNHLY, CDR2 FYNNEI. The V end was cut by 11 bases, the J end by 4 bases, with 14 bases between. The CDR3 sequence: CAGHRVGYGYTF. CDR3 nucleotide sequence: TGTGCCGGCCACAGGGTCGGCTATGGCTACACCTTC.

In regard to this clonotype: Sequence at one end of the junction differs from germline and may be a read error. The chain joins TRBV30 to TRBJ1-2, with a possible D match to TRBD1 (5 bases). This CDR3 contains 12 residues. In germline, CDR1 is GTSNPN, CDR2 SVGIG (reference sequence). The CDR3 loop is CAWTALGPLRIF. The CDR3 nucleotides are TGTGCCTGGACCGCCTTGGGACCACTCCGAATCTTC. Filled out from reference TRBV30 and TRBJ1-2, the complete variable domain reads SQTIHQWPATLVQPVGSPLSLECTVEGTSNPNLYWYRQAAGRGLQLLFYSVGIGQISSEVPQNLSASRPQDRQFILSSKKLLLSDSGFYLCAWTALGPLRIFGSGTRLTVV.

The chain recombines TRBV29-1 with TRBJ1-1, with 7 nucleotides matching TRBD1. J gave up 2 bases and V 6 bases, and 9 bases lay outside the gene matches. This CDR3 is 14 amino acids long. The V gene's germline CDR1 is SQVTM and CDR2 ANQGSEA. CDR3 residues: CSVEHRGLNTEAFF. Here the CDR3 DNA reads TGCAGCGTCGAACACAGGGGCCTCAACACTGAAGCTTTCTTT.

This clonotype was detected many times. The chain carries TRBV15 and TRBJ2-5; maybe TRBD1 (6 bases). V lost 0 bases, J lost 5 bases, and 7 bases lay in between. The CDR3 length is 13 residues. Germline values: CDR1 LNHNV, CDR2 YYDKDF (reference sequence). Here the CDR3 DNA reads TGTGCCACCAGCAGAGACAGGGGTGAGACCCAGTACTTC. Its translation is CATSRDRGETQYF. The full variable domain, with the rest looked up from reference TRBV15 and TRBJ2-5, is DAMVIQNPRYQVTQFGKPVTLSCSQTLNHNVMYWYQQKSSQAPKLLFHYYDKDFNNEADTPDNFQSRRPNTSFCFLDIRSPGLGDTAMYLCATSRDRGETQYFGPGTRLLVL.

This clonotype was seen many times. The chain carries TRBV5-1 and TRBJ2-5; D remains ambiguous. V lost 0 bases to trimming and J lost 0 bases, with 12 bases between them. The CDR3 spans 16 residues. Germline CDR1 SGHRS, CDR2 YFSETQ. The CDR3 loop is CASSLEQQEDQETQYF. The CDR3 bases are TGCGCCAGCAGCTTGGAACAGCAAGAAGACCAAGAGACCCAGTACTTC.

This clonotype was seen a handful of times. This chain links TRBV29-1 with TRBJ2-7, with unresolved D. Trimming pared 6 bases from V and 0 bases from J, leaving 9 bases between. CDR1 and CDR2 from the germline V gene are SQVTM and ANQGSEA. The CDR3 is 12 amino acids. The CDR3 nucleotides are TGCAGCGTGTGGCAGTCCTCCTACGAGCAGTACTTC. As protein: CSVWQSSYEQYF.

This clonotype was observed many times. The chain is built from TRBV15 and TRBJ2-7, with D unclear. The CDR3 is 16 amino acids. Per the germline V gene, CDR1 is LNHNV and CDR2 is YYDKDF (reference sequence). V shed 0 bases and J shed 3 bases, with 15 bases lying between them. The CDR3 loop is CATSRDRAELGYEQYF. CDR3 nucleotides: TGTGCCACCAGCAGAGATCGGGCAGAGCTGGGCTACGAGCAGTACTTC.

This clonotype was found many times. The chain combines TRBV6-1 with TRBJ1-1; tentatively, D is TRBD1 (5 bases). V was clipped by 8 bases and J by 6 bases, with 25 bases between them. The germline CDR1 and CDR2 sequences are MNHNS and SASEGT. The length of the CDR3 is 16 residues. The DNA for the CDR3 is TGTGCCAGCTCTCTTTCGTCCGAGGGGCTGCAACCTGAAGCTTTCTTT. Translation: CASSLSSEGLQPEAFF.

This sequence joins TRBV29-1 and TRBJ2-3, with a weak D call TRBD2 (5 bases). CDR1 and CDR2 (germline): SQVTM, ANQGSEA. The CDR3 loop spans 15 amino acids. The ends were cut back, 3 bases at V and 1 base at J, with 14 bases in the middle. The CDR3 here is CSVEPSQLGTDTQYF. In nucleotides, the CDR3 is TGCAGCGTTGAGCCTAGCCAGTTAGGCACAGATACGCAGTATTTT.

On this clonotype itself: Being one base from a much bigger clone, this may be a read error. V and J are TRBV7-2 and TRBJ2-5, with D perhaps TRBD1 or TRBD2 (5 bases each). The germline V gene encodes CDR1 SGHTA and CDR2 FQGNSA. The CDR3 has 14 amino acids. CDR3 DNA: TGTGCCAGCAGCTTACCGGAGCTTCCAGGGACCCAGCACTTC. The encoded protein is CASSLPELPGTQHF.

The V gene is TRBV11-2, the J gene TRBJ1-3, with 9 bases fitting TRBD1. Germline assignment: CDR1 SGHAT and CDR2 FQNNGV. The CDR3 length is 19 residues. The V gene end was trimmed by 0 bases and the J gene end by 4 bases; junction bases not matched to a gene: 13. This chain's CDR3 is CASSLDLGQGRIKGNTIYF. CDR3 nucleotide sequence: TGTGCCAGCAGCTTAGATCTCGGACAGGGGCGGATAAAGGGAAACACCATATATTTT.

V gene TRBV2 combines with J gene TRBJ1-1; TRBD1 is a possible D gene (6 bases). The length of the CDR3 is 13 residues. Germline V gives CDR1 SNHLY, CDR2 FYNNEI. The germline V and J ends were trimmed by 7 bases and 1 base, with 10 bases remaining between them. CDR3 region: CASTGAENTEAFF. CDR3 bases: TGTGCCAGCACAGGGGCGGAGAACACTGAAGCTTTCTTT.